A single sample gave rise to the 27 T cell receptor beta chains below, sequenced in a study of graft-versus-host responses after intestinal transplantation. Using immunoSEQ multiplex PCR, the repertoire was profiled, and TCRdb retains in-frame clones only, with some absent. The sample has about 12,000 clones; 93% are singletons. The material sequenced was PBMCs, taken approximately 110 days after intestinal transplant. These receptors came from a human patient who received an intestinal transplant, so some T cells may come from the graft donor.

The rearrangement joins TRBV29-1 to TRBJ2-1; no clear D. V lost 1 base to trimming and J lost 5 bases, with 3 bases between them. The CDR3 extends over 11 amino acids. The V gene's germline CDR1 is SQVTM and CDR2 ANQGSEA. DNA of the CDR3: TGCAGCGTTGAAGGAGACAATGAGCAGTTCTTC. Encoded protein: CSVEGDNEQFF.

With respect to this clone: Other nucleotide sequences in the sample specify the same CDR3. The rearrangement joins TRBV2 to TRBJ2-3; D remains ambiguous. V lost 0 bases, J lost 0 bases, and 7 bases lay in between. The CDR3 length is 15 residues. Germline V gene lookup returns CDR1 SNHLY and CDR2 FYNNEI. This CDR3 reads CASSEANLSTDTQYF. CDR3 DNA sequence: TGTGCCAGCAGTGAAGCAAACCTCAGCACAGATACGCAGTATTTT.

The rearrangement joins TRBV14 to TRBJ2-7, with D possibly being TRBD1 (5 bases). Germline assignment: CDR1 SGHDN and CDR2 FVKESK. The CDR3 consists of 14 residues. V was trimmed by 4 bases and J by 3 bases, leaving 13 bases between them. The CDR3 DNA reads TGTGCCAGCAGCCCTAGGGGTGGGTACTACGAGCAGTACTTC. It specifies CASSPRGGYYEQYF.

The V gene is TRBV4-1, the J gene TRBJ1-2; TRBD1 is a possible D gene (5 bases). This CDR3 has 16 amino acids. Germline-derived CDR1 and CDR2 are MGHRA and YSYEKL. Deletions cut 1 base from V and 2 bases from J, with 14 bases between. CDR3 nucleotides: TGCGCCAGCAGCCAAGGTGGGGCGAATTTGAACTATGGCTACACCTTC. It yields the protein CASSQGGANLNYGYTF.

This clone was found once. The J gene is TRBJ2-3, the V gene TRBV27; D unclear. Trimming stripped 3 bases from V and 5 bases from J, with 6 bases between. CDR3 length equals 12 residues. CDR1 is MNHEY, CDR2 SMNVEV, per germline (reference sequence). DNA of the CDR3: TGTGCCAGCAGTTTTGACCTAGATACGCAGTATTTT. As protein: CASSFDLDTQYF.

This chain links TRBV6-5 with TRBJ2-7; tentatively, D is TRBD1 or TRBD2 (5 bases each). CDR1 MNHEY and CDR2 SVGAGI come from the germline V gene. The CDR3 runs 16 residues. The V end was cut by 4 bases, the J end by 7 bases, with 23 bases between. The CDR3 coding sequence is TGTGCCAGCAGTTCCAACTCCGGGACCCCTACAGAGGAGCAGTACTTC. Translated: CASSSNSGTPTEEQYF.

This rearrangement joins TRBV7-9 to TRBJ2-3; D perhaps matches TRBD2 (6 bases). V was cut by 1 base and J by 4 bases, with 21 bases left in between. The CDR3 consists of 18 residues. CDR1 and CDR2 from the germline V gene are SEHNR and FQNEAQ (reference sequence). The CDR3 here is CASSLEVLASIGADTQYF. The CDR3 DNA is TGTGCCAGCAGCTTAGAGGTACTAGCTTCAATAGGGGCAGATACGCAGTATTTT.

This chain uses TRBV9 with TRBJ2-1, with 11 bases lining up with TRBD1. Germline CDR1 reads SGDLS; CDR2 reads YYNGEE. This CDR3 contains 14 residues. Unmatched junction bases numbered 3, after V lost 3 bases and J lost 7 bases. The CDR3: CASSGTGGRNEQFF. The CDR3 region has the DNA TGTGCCAGCAGCGGGACAGGGGGCCGGAATGAGCAGTTCTTC.

The chain employs TRBV5-1 and TRBJ2-3; TRBD2 aligns across 11 bases. Germline assignment: CDR1 SGHRS and CDR2 YFSETQ. This CDR3 spans 15 amino acids. With V trimmed by 4 bases and J by 1 base, 2 bases remained unmatched. DNA of the CDR3: TGCGCCAGCAGCATACTAGCGGGAGGCACAGATACGCAGTATTTT. It is translated as CASSILAGGTDTQYF.

The chain joins TRBV13 to TRBJ2-7; possibly TRBD1 for D (5 bases). This CDR3 comprises 15 residues. Looked up from germline, CDR1 is PRHDT and CDR2 is FYEKMQ (reference sequence). The V gene lost 2 bases and the J gene lost 9 bases, with 20 bases spanning the gap. Here the CDR3 DNA reads TGTGCCAGCAGCTTATCAGGCAGGGTAAATCTCGGGCAGTACTTC. It yields the protein CASSLSGRVNLGQYF.

The chain joins TRBV11-3 to TRBJ1-4, with D unresolved. The CDR3 consists of 14 residues. Germline loops: CDR1 SGHNT, CDR2 YENEEA. The ends were cut back, 4 bases at V and 6 bases at J, with 12 bases in the middle. The CDR3 nucleotides read TGTGCCAGCAGCTCCAACACGGCGCATGAAAAACTGTTTTTT. It is translated as CASSSNTAHEKLFF.

This clone came up once. The chain recombines TRBV6-5 with TRBJ1-5; perhaps TRBD1 as D (5 bases). V was cut by 8 bases and J by 3 bases, with 17 bases left in between. The CDR3 runs 15 residues. The V gene's germline CDR1 is MNHEY and CDR2 SVGAGI. The CDR3 bases are TGTGCCAGCCGGGGGGTCGACAGCAACAATCAGCCCCAGCATTTT. As protein: CASRGVDSNNQPQHF.

The chain combines TRBV6-5 with TRBJ1-1; D remains ambiguous. The CDR3 extends over 12 amino acids. Germline CDR1 is MNHEY and CDR2 is SVGAGI. The V end was cut by 7 bases, the J end by 1 base, with 7 bases between. CDR3 sequence (DNA): TGTGCCAGCAACGCGGGGAACACTGAAGCTTTCTTT. It encodes CASNAGNTEAFF.

Note on this clone: An end of the junction differs from the germline gene, which may be a read error. V gene TRBV6-5 combines with J gene TRBJ1-2; D is perhaps TRBD1 (5 bases). The CDR3 is made up of 13 amino acids. The germline CDR1 and CDR2 sequences are MNHEY and SVGAGI. The CDR3 nucleotides read TGTGCCAGCAGTTACTCGACGGGGGGGGAACTCCAGTTC. It encodes CASSYSTGGELQF.

The J gene is TRBJ2-2, the V gene TRBV7-3; possibly TRBD1 for D (6 bases). Germline V CDR1 and CDR2: SGHTA, FQGTGA. V lost 4 bases and J lost 6, with 15 bases in between. The CDR3 is made up of 15 amino acids. The CDR3 bases are TGTGCCAGCAGCTACAGGGTCGGAGGCCCCGGGGAGCTGTTTTTT. It encodes CASSYRVGGPGELFF.

This chain connects TRBV19 to TRBJ2-7; D remains unclear. The CDR3 length is 13 residues. The V end was cut by 0 bases, the J end by 3 bases, with 6 bases between. The germline gives CDR1 LNHDA, CDR2 SQIVND (reference sequence). CDR3 loop: CASSIDSFYEQYF. CDR3 coding DNA: TGTGCCAGTAGTATAGACAGCTTCTACGAGCAGTACTTC.

The chain couples TRBV19 to TRBJ1-1, with a possible D match to TRBD1 (5 bases). There are 15 residues in the CDR3. CDR1 is LNHDA, CDR2 SQIVND, per germline (reference sequence). V lost 8 bases to trimming and J lost 0 bases, with 16 bases between them. CDR3 residues: CASLPRREVNTEAFF. Written as DNA, the CDR3 is TGTGCCAGTCTACCCCGCAGGGAGGTGAACACTGAAGCTTTCTTT. Using reference TRBV19 and TRBJ1-1 for the parts outside the CDR3, the full variable domain is DGGITQSPKYLFRKEGQNVTLSCEQNLNHDAMYWYRQDPGQGLRLIYYSQIVNDFQKGDIAEGYSVSREKKESFPLTVTSAQKNPTAFYLCASLPRREVNTEAFFGQGTRLTVV.

The chain carries TRBV28 and TRBJ2-7; 10 bases are shared with TRBD1. This CDR3 has 14 amino acids. Trimming at V came to 6 bases and at J to 2 bases, leaving 4 bases not matched to a gene. Germline loops: CDR1 MDHEN, CDR2 SYDVKM. CDR3 in DNA: TGTGCCAGCAGACGGACAGGGGGAACCTACGAGCAGTACTTC. Translation: CASRRTGGTYEQYF.

The J gene is TRBJ2-7, the V gene TRBV19; the match to TRBD1 covers 7 bases. V shed 6 bases and J 3 bases; nucleotides not matched to a gene: 5. CDR3 length: 13 residues. From germline, CDR1 is LNHDA and CDR2 SQIVND (reference sequence). In DNA, the CDR3 is TGTGCCAGTAGGAGACAGGGAAGCTACGAGCAGTACTTC. Amino acid sequence: CASRRQGSYEQYF.

The chain combines TRBV5-6 with TRBJ1-4, with TRBD1 matching over 8 bases. Germline V lookup: CDR1 SGHDT, CDR2 YYEEEE. V shed 3 bases, J shed 4 bases, and the junction held 8 bases outside the gene matches. This CDR3 is 16 amino acids long. The CDR3 is CASSSPPGTGNEKLFF. The CDR3 DNA is TGTGCCAGCAGCTCCCCGCCCGGGACAGGTAATGAAAAACTGTTTTTT.

The chain links TRBV11-2 to TRBJ1-5; 8 nucleotides line up with TRBD1. The CDR3 consists of 16 residues. After removal of 0 bases from V and 7 bases from J, the junction contained 8 bases not matched to a gene. The V gene's germline CDR1 is SGHAT and CDR2 FQNNGV. The CDR3: CASSLDLGQGGQPQHF. CDR3 sequence (DNA): TGTGCCAGCAGCTTAGATTTAGGACAGGGCGGGCAGCCCCAGCATTTT. Drawing the rest from reference TRBV11-2 and TRBJ1-5, the complete variable domain is EAGVAQSPRYKIIEKRQSVAFWCNPISGHATLYWYQQILGQGPKLLIQFQNNGVVDDSQLPKDRFSAERLKGVDSTLKIQPAKLEDSAVYLCASSLDLGQGGQPQHFGDGTRLSIL.

This clone was detected only once. V is TRBV9 and J is TRBJ2-1; possibly TRBD2 for D (6 bases). The CDR3 totals 12 residues. Trimming left V 3 bases short and J 5 bases short, with 6 bases between. Germline values: CDR1 SGDLS, CDR2 YYNGEE. The CDR3 nucleotides are TGTGCCAGCAGCGGGGGGGACAATGAGCAGTTCTTC. Translating gives CASSGGDNEQFF.

The V and J genes are TRBV11-1 and TRBJ2-6; no firm D call. Looked up from germline, CDR1 is SGHAT and CDR2 is FQDESV (reference sequence). This CDR3 spans 18 amino acids. The V gene lost 5 bases and the J gene lost 5 bases, with 22 bases spanning the gap. CDR3 in amino acids: CASSLNFKAQSRANVLTF. The CDR3 DNA reads as TGTGCCAGCAGCCTAAATTTTAAGGCACAAAGTCGGGCCAACGTCCTGACTTTC.

The J gene is TRBJ1-2, the V gene TRBV9; weak D call: TRBD1 (5 bases). Germline V lookup: CDR1 SGDLS, CDR2 YYNGEE. V lost 7 bases, J lost 4 bases, and 23 bases lay in between. The CDR3 covers 16 residues. CDR3 in amino acids: CASVMGHSRKTYGYTF. CDR3 bases: TGTGCCAGCGTTATGGGGCACTCAAGAAAGACCTATGGCTACACCTTC.

The chain has TRBV4-1 and TRBJ2-1; D is unresolved. The CDR3 sequence is 12 residues long. Trimming left V 1 base short and J 10 bases short, with 8 bases between. Germline CDR1 is MGHRA and CDR2 is YSYEKL. DNA of the CDR3: TGCGCCAGCAGCCAAGTAAGTGGGGAGCAGTTCTTC. Amino acid sequence: CASSQVSGEQFF.

The chain's CDR3 is CASSHGHRSNYGYTF. CDR3 DNA sequence: TGCGCCAGCAGCCATGGACACAGGTCTAACTATGGCTACACCTTC. V usage is TRBV4-1 and J usage is TRBJ1-2, with D possibly being TRBD1 (5 bases). Germline-derived CDR1 and CDR2 are MGHRA and YSYEKL. Trimming pared 3 bases from V and 0 bases from J, leaving 11 bases between. The CDR3 contains 15 residues.

The genes are TRBV27 and TRBJ2-2; TRBD2 agrees at 14 bases. The J segment lost 7 bases and the V segment lost 5 bases, leaving 15 bases of the junction unmatched. This CDR3 spans 19 amino acids. Germline V lookup: CDR1 MNHEY, CDR2 SMNVEV (reference sequence). For the CDR3, the DNA is TGTGCCAGCAGTCCTCTACCAGGGACTAGCGGGAGAGGACTCGGGGAGCTGTTTTTT. It translates to CASSPLPGTSGRGLGELFF.